These T cell receptor beta chains were read from a single sample in a study of shared clonotypes between healthy human individuals. The method was immunoSEQ multiplex PCR; TCRdb's version includes in-frame clones alone and lacks a portion of them. The sample holds 1,500,000 or so clones, roughly 96% seen once. Sequenced material: naive CD4+ T cells sorted from blood. These receptors originate from a young man in good health. Both conserved end residues are part of each CDR3. Each record gives: CDR3 DNA, CDR3 protein, J gene, V gene, clone size, D gene. The D gene is left open where the match is weak. A clone size is listed for some rows: how often the clone was seen (once, few, many), or a class if it is expanded.

CDR3 DNA: TGTGCCAGCAGCTTGGCCGTAAGACACTTAAATCAGCCCCAGCATTTT; CDR3 protein: CASSLAVRHLNQPQHF; J gene: TRBJ1-5; V gene: TRBV5-8; clone size: NA; D gene: NA
CDR3 DNA: TGCGCCAGCTTGGGACAGGGAAATGAGCAGTTCTTC; CDR3 protein: CASLGQGNEQFF; J gene: TRBJ2-1; V gene: TRBV5-1; clone size: NA; D gene: TRBD1
CDR3 DNA: TGTGCCAGCAGCTTACAAGGCGCGGGTGGCCCTACTGACGAGCAGTACTTC; CDR3 protein: CASSLQGAGGPTDEQYF; J gene: TRBJ2-7; V gene: TRBV7-2; clone size: NA; D gene: NA
CDR3 DNA: TGTGCCAGCAGGCCAGTGTTGCGGAGCTCTGGAAACACCATATATTTT; CDR3 protein: CASRPVLRSSGNTIYF; J gene: TRBJ1-3; V gene: TRBV6-6; clone size: NA; D gene: NA
CDR3 DNA: TGCGCCAGCAGCGCCCCCGACAACTCCTACGAGCAGTACTTC; CDR3 protein: CASSAPDNSYEQYF; J gene: TRBJ2-7; V gene: TRBV5-1; clone size: NA; D gene: NA
CDR3 DNA: TGTGCCAGCAGCCAGCAGCCTGAGGAAAAACTGTTTTTT; CDR3 protein: CASSQQPEEKLFF; J gene: TRBJ1-4; V gene: TRBV14; clone size: NA; D gene: NA
CDR3 DNA: TGCGCCAGCAGCCAAGATAGGGGCAGCTCCTACGAGCAGTACTTC; CDR3 protein: CASSQDRGSSYEQYF; J gene: TRBJ2-7; V gene: TRBV4-3; clone size: NA; D gene: NA
CDR3 DNA: TGTGCCAGCAGCGCACCTGGGGGTGGTTTTTATTTGACTAGCAGCGAGCAGTACTTC; CDR3 protein: CASSAPGGGFYLTSSEQYF; J gene: TRBJ2-7; V gene: TRBV9; clone size: NA; D gene: TRBD2
CDR3 DNA: TGTGCCAGCAGTTTATTAGGGGGGGCCCTCACGGGCTACGAGCAGTACTTC; CDR3 protein: CASSLLGGALTGYEQYF; J gene: TRBJ2-7; V gene: TRBV27; clone size: NA; D gene: NA
CDR3 DNA: TGTGCCAGCAGCGCCGCGCCTGGCGTCCAAGAGACCCAGTACTTC; CDR3 protein: CASSAAPGVQETQYF; J gene: TRBJ2-5; V gene: TRBV7-3; clone size: NA; D gene: NA
CDR3 DNA: TGTGCCAGCAGTCGAGGACGGGACTCTGGAAACACCATATATTTT; CDR3 protein: CASSRGRDSGNTIYF; J gene: TRBJ1-3; V gene: TRBV28; clone size: NA; D gene: NA
CDR3 DNA: TGTGCCAGCTCACTACGGAACGCAAGGGATGTTGGCAATCAGCCCCAGCATTTT; CDR3 protein: CASSLRNARDVGNQPQHF; J gene: TRBJ1-5; V gene: TRBV18; clone size: NA; D gene: NA
CDR3 DNA: TGTGCCAGCGGCAGCTACGAGCAGTACTTC; CDR3 protein: CASGSYEQYF; J gene: TRBJ2-7; V gene: TRBV28; clone size: NA; D gene: NA
CDR3 DNA: TGTGCCAGTTCGGACGTCAACTCTGGAAACACCATATATTTT; CDR3 protein: CASSDVNSGNTIYF; J gene: TRBJ1-3; V gene: TRBV5-4; clone size: NA; D gene: NA
CDR3 DNA: TGTGCCAGCAGTTCTCAGGGCTACACTGAAGCTTTCTTT; CDR3 protein: CASSSQGYTEAFF; J gene: TRBJ1-1; V gene: TRBV27; clone size: NA; D gene: NA
CDR3 DNA: TGTGCCAGCACCCTCATCGGGAGCGGTCCAGAGACCCAGTACTTC; CDR3 protein: CASTLIGSGPETQYF; J gene: TRBJ2-5; V gene: TRBV6-6; clone size: NA; D gene: NA
CDR3 DNA: TGTGCCAGCAGCTCCGGACTAGCGGAAGAAATCAGGGAGACCCAGTACTTC; CDR3 protein: CASSSGLAEEIRETQYF; J gene: TRBJ2-5; V gene: TRBV7-2; clone size: NA; D gene: TRBD2
CDR3 DNA: TGTGCCAGCAGCTATCGGGAGGGACACCAAGAGACCCAGTACTTC; CDR3 protein: CASSYREGHQETQYF; J gene: TRBJ2-5; V gene: TRBV7-9; clone size: NA; D gene: TRBD2
CDR3 DNA: TGTGCCAGTAGGGACTTGGGACAGCAAGAGACCCAGTACTTC; CDR3 protein: CASRDLGQQETQYF; J gene: TRBJ2-5; V gene: TRBV19; clone size: NA; D gene: TRBD1
CDR3 DNA: TGCAGCGTTGGGGGGACAGCCTACAATGAGCAGTTCTTC; CDR3 protein: CSVGGTAYNEQFF; J gene: TRBJ2-1; V gene: TRBV29-1; clone size: NA; D gene: TRBD1
CDR3 DNA: TGTGCCAGCAGCTTGGGACTAGGGGCCTACGGTGAGCAGTACTTC; CDR3 protein: CASSLGLGAYGEQYF; J gene: TRBJ2-7; V gene: TRBV5-4; clone size: NA; D gene: NA
CDR3 DNA: TGCGCCAGCAGCTTACTCCCTGGAGGGGCCAACGTCCTGACTTTC; CDR3 protein: CASSLLPGGANVLTF; J gene: TRBJ2-6; V gene: TRBV5-1; clone size: NA; D gene: NA
CDR3 DNA: TGTGCCAGCAGTGAGGGAAGCAGCTTTGGGGCCAACGTCCTGACTTTC; CDR3 protein: CASSEGSSFGANVLTF; J gene: TRBJ2-6; V gene: TRBV28; clone size: NA; D gene: NA
CDR3 DNA: TGTGCCAGCAGAGGGACAGACTATAGCAATCAGCCCCAGCATTTT; CDR3 protein: CASRGTDYSNQPQHF; J gene: TRBJ1-5; V gene: TRBV6-5; clone size: NA; D gene: TRBD1
CDR3 DNA: TGTGCCAGCTCATTGGGACCGTCGAATGAAAAACTGTTTTTT; CDR3 protein: CASSLGPSNEKLFF; J gene: TRBJ1-4; V gene: TRBV18; clone size: NA; D gene: NA
CDR3 DNA: TGTGCCAGCAGCCCGGGACCCTCTAGCACAGATACGCAGTATTTT; CDR3 protein: CASSPGPSSTDTQYF; J gene: TRBJ2-3; V gene: TRBV5-4; clone size: once; D gene: NA
CDR3 DNA: TGTGCCAGCTCGAGGGGCGGTCACTATGGCTACACCTTC; CDR3 protein: CASSRGGHYGYTF; J gene: TRBJ1-2; V gene: TRBV27; clone size: NA; D gene: NA
CDR3 DNA: TGTGCCAGCAGCTTAAGGGACCGTAACTACGAGCAGTACTTC; CDR3 protein: CASSLRDRNYEQYF; J gene: TRBJ2-7; V gene: TRBV7-2; clone size: NA; D gene: NA
CDR3 DNA: TGTGCCAGCAGCTCCCGGCCGGGGGCATACAATGAGCAGTTCTTC; CDR3 protein: CASSSRPGAYNEQFF; J gene: TRBJ2-1; V gene: TRBV11-1; clone size: NA; D gene: NA
CDR3 DNA: TGTGCCAGCAGCTTAAGGGGGGTTAGACCACTATCTTACAATGAGCAGTTCTTC; CDR3 protein: CASSLRGVRPLSYNEQFF; J gene: TRBJ2-1; V gene: TRBV7-2; clone size: once; D gene: NA
CDR3 DNA: TGCAGTGCTAGAGTTATCTACGAGCAGTACTTC; CDR3 protein: CSARVIYEQYF; J gene: TRBJ2-7; V gene: TRBV20-1; clone size: few; D gene: NA
CDR3 DNA: TGTGCCAGCAGCGCGGGGACTAGCGGGAGTAAAGAGCAGTACTTC; CDR3 protein: CASSAGTSGSKEQYF; J gene: TRBJ2-7; V gene: TRBV5-4; clone size: once; D gene: TRBD2
CDR3 DNA: TGTGCCAGCAGCATCCCGGGACAGGGGTCCAATGAGCAGTTCTTC; CDR3 protein: CASSIPGQGSNEQFF; J gene: TRBJ2-1; V gene: TRBV7-9; clone size: NA; D gene: TRBD1
CDR3 DNA: TGCGCCAGCAGCGACGACGGCCAAGAGACCCAGTACTTC; CDR3 protein: CASSDDGQETQYF; J gene: TRBJ2-5; V gene: TRBV5-1; clone size: NA; D gene: NA
CDR3 DNA: TGTGCCAGCAGTGTCAGGACGCTGTACAATGAGCAGTTCTTC; CDR3 protein: CASSVRTLYNEQFF; J gene: TRBJ2-1; V gene: TRBV27; clone size: once; D gene: NA
CDR3 DNA: TGTGCCAGCAGGGATGACAGGGATGGCGCTTTCTTT; CDR3 protein: CASRDDRDGAFF; J gene: TRBJ1-1; V gene: TRBV2; clone size: few; D gene: TRBD1
CDR3 DNA: TGTGCCAGTAAGGAGCGGGCGACGGGGAAGTTTTATGAGCAGTTCTTC; CDR3 protein: CASKERATGKFYEQFF; J gene: TRBJ2-1; V gene: TRBV19; clone size: NA; D gene: NA
CDR3 DNA: TGTGCCAGCAAGGTCGGGGCAGGTACCGAAAAACTGTTTTTT; CDR3 protein: CASKVGAGTEKLFF; J gene: TRBJ1-4; V gene: TRBV28; clone size: NA; D gene: NA
CDR3 DNA: TGTGCCAGCAGCCCGAGGACTAGCTGGGAGACCCAGTACTTC; CDR3 protein: CASSPRTSWETQYF; J gene: TRBJ2-5; V gene: TRBV7-2; clone size: NA; D gene: TRBD2
CDR3 DNA: TGTGCCAGCAGCTTATATGGGACTAGCGTCCAAGAGACCCAGTACTTC; CDR3 protein: CASSLYGTSVQETQYF; J gene: TRBJ2-5; V gene: TRBV7-2; clone size: NA; D gene: TRBD2
CDR3 DNA: TGTGCCAGCAGCCCTTCTCCTAGCGGGAGTGTGCATGAGCAGTTCTTC; CDR3 protein: CASSPSPSGSVHEQFF; J gene: TRBJ2-1; V gene: TRBV5-5; clone size: NA; D gene: TRBD2
CDR3 DNA: TGTGCCAGCAGCTTAGAGCTAGCGGAGATCTACGAGCAGTACTTC; CDR3 protein: CASSLELAEIYEQYF; J gene: TRBJ2-7; V gene: TRBV11-2; clone size: NA; D gene: TRBD2
CDR3 DNA: TGTGCCAGCAGTTTACGGGCAGGGTTTGGGGCCAACGTCCTGACTTTC; CDR3 protein: CASSLRAGFGANVLTF; J gene: TRBJ2-6; V gene: TRBV28; clone size: NA; D gene: NA
CDR3 DNA: TGCGCCAGCAGCCAAGTAATACAGGGTCCCGAAGCTTTCTTT; CDR3 protein: CASSQVIQGPEAFF; J gene: TRBJ1-1; V gene: TRBV4-3; clone size: NA; D gene: NA
CDR3 DNA: TGCGCCAGCAGCTCGCGCGTGGGAGTTTCAGGGGCCAACGTCCTGACTTTC; CDR3 protein: CASSSRVGVSGANVLTF; J gene: TRBJ2-6; V gene: TRBV5-1; clone size: NA; D gene: NA
CDR3 DNA: TGTGCCAGCAGTCTAGGGGGGGGTCCTAATGAAAAACTGTTTTTT; CDR3 protein: CASSLGGGPNEKLFF; J gene: TRBJ1-4; V gene: TRBV5-8; clone size: NA; D gene: NA